This T cell receptor (beta chain) was recorded in a study of persistence of HIV-infected CD4 T cells. Turning to the study itself: A median of 8 years of suppressive ART preceded sampling.

The CDR3 is 13 amino acids. V shed 6 bases and J 5 bases; nucleotides not matched to a gene: 6. In germline, CDR1 is SNHLY, CDR2 FYNNEI. This was the immunoSEQ version 4 assay in survey mode. TCRdb keeps only in-frame clones here, not all; method: immunoSEQ multiplex PCR. This sample has about 40,000 clones, with roughly 90% found just once. Anti-CD3/anti-CD28 beads served as a nonspecific positive control stimulus. CD4+ T cells upregulating both CD40 ligand and CD69 were sorted as responding cells. CD4+ T cell counts exceeded 400 cells/uL; CMV serology was positive. With regard to this clone: Its antigen is not known.

The material was CD4+ T cells sorted from PBMCs after roughly 18-hour stimulation, obtained from a patient who received antiretroviral therapy. The TCR originated in an adult man with HIV who was CMV-seropositive. The rearrangement joins TRBV2 to TRBJ2-7; TRBD1 agrees at 8 bases. Here the CDR3 reads CASRKDRDNEQYF. The CDR3 DNA is TGTGCCAGCAGAAAGGACAGGGACAACGAGCAGTACTTC.